Listed below are T cell receptor beta chains from one sample, sequenced in a study of OX40 agonist ivuxolimab in advanced cancers. Method: immunoSEQ multiplex PCR; TCRdb's copy keeps in-frame clones and lacks some. The table records 80,000 to 95,000 clones, roughly 89% of them present only once. The input for sequencing was CD4+ or CD8+ T cells sorted from blood, taken in a trial of the OX40 agonist ivuxolimab. Receptor source: an adult with an advanced solid tumor such as melanoma, head and neck, liver or kidney cancer. Both conserved end residues are part of each CDR3. A D gene is named only where the DNA matches it firmly. Size tells how often a clone was seen (once, few, many) or the class of an expanded clone, and some rows leave it out.

TRBJ2-3 | TRBV5-8 | - | - | CASSPRQTLGADTQYF | TGTGCCAGCAGCCCGAGACAGACCCTCGGAGCAGATACGCAGTATTTT
TRBJ2-5 | TRBV29-1 | - | - | CSVGGLQETQYF | TGCAGCGTTGGCGGACTTCAAGAGACCCAGTACTTC
TRBJ1-1 | TRBV12-5 | - | TRBD1 | CASGLTRTSQGEWTEAFF | TGTGCTAGTGGTTTAACTCGCACCTCACAGGGGGAGTGGACTGAAGCTTTCTTT
TRBJ1-2 | TRBV6-1 | - | - | CASSEAANRRDGYTF | TGTGCCAGCAGTGAAGCGGCCAACCGTAGGGACGGCTACACCTTC
TRBJ1-5 | TRBV10-2 | - | - | CASSESGLSYSNQPQHF | TGCGCCAGCAGTGAGTCTGGTTTGAGCTATAGCAATCAGCCCCAGCATTTT
TRBJ1-2 | TRBV6-5 | - | TRBD1 | CASSYQGTEQGYGYTF | TGTGCCAGCAGTTACCAAGGGACAGAGCAGGGCTATGGCTACACCTTC
TRBJ2-2 | TRBV7-2 | - | TRBD2 | CASSSSGIYTGELFF | TGTGCCAGCAGCTCAAGCGGGATATACACCGGGGAGCTGTTTTTT
TRBJ2-5 | TRBV28 | - | TRBD2 | CASSRPGLGQETQYF | TGTGCCAGCAGTCGACCGGGACTAGGTCAAGAGACCCAGTACTTC
TRBJ2-5 | TRBV19 | - | - | CASSIRWGRETQYF | TGTGCCAGTAGTATCCGATGGGGCCGGGAGACCCAGTACTTC
TRBJ2-6 | TRBV7-3 | - | TRBD1 | CASSSAGGAGANVLTF | TGTGCCAGCAGCTCCGCAGGGGGCGCTGGGGCCAACGTCCTGACTTTC
TRBJ2-3 | TRBV7-3 | - | - | CASSLSGDTQYF | TGTGCCAGCAGCTTAAGTGGGGATACGCAGTATTTT
TRBJ2-1 | TRBV19 | - | TRBD2 | CASRGPGLAWNEQFF | TGTGCCAGTAGGGGACCGGGACTAGCTTGGAATGAGCAGTTCTTC
TRBJ2-7 | TRBV27 | - | - | CASSSGDSYEQYF | TGTGCCAGCAGTTCGGGAGACTCCTACGAGCAGTACTTC
TRBJ2-7 | TRBV5-1 | - | - | CASRRNYEQYF | TGCGCCAGCAGACGTAACTACGAGCAGTACTTC
TRBJ2-1 | TRBV5-1 | - | - | CASSLTGYNEQFF | TGCGCCAGCAGTCTGACTGGGTACAATGAGCAGTTCTTC
TRBJ2-5 | TRBV29-1 | - | TRBD1 | CSVEGMRQGRETQYF | TGCAGCGTTGAAGGGATGCGACAGGGTCGGGAGACCCAGTACTTC
TRBJ1-5 | TRBV7-9 | once | TRBD1 | CASSQSLGTGGYQPQHF | TGTGCCAGCAGCCAATCTCTGGGGACAGGGGGCTATCAGCCCCAGCATTTT
TRBJ2-7 | TRBV7-9 | - | TRBD1 | CASSLVLGQGFWQYF | TGTGCCAGCAGCTTAGTTCTCGGACAGGGCTTTTGGCAGTACTTC
TRBJ2-7 | TRBV2 | - | - | CASSATLTGQASYEQYF | TGTGCCAGCAGCGCTACCCTAACCGGACAAGCCTCCTACGAGCAGTACTTC
TRBJ2-1 | TRBV19 | - | - | CASSLGGTFYNEQFF | TGTGCCAGTAGTTTAGGGGGGACCTTCTACAATGAGCAGTTCTTC
TRBJ1-2 | TRBV11-3 | - | TRBD1 | CASSLAGQGVGGYTF | TGTGCCAGCAGCCTCGCGGGACAGGGTGTAGGTGGCTACACCTTC
TRBJ2-2 | TRBV6-6 | once | - | CASSYAGGGELFF | TGTGCCAGCAGTTACGCTGGTGGCGGGGAGCTGTTTTTT
TRBJ2-5 | TRBV29-1 | - | - | CSVAGTVSETQYF | TGCAGCGTTGCAGGGACGGTATCGGAGACCCAGTACTTC
TRBJ1-1 | TRBV27 | once | TRBD1 | CASSLFLGQGVLTEAFF | TGTGCCAGCAGTTTATTCCTCGGACAGGGGGTTCTTACTGAAGCTTTCTTT
TRBJ2-2 | TRBV9 | - | - | CASSRGTGELFF | TGTGCCAGCAGCCGGGGCACCGGGGAGCTGTTTTTC
TRBJ2-7 | TRBV27 | - | - | CASGLGSSLYEQYF | TGTGCCAGCGGCTTGGGGTCCTCCCTCTACGAGCAGTACTTC
TRBJ2-7 | TRBV10-2 | - | - | CASSLGRTYEQYF | TGCGCCAGCAGTTTGGGCAGGACCTACGAGCAGTACTTC
TRBJ1-5 | TRBV5-6 | few | TRBD1 | CASSLTAGTGNQPQHF | TGTGCCAGCAGCTTAACTGCCGGGACAGGGAATCAGCCCCAGCATTTT
TRBJ2-5 | TRBV20-1 | few | - | CSAPGEETQYF | TGCAGTGCCCCGGGGGAAGAGACCCAGTACTTC
TRBJ2-1 | TRBV27 | - | - | CASSLREAPYNEQFF | TGTGCCAGCAGTTTAAGGGAGGCCCCTTACAATGAGCAGTTCTTC
TRBJ2-3 | TRBV9 | - | TRBD2 | CASSGLAGEADTQYF | TGTGCCAGCAGTGGACTAGCGGGAGAGGCAGATACGCAGTATTTT
TRBJ2-6 | TRBV11-3 | - | - | CASKHAGFIKPGANVLTF | TGTGCCAGCAAGCACGCGGGATTCATAAAGCCTGGGGCCAACGTCCTGACTTTC
TRBJ2-7 | TRBV6-6 | - | - | CASLPLVGGEQYF | TGTGCCAGCCTGCCGTTGGTGGGGGGCGAGCAGTACTTC
TRBJ2-3 | TRBV6-5 | - | - | CATDSDTQYF | TGTGCCACCGATTCAGATACGCAGTATTTT
TRBJ1-1 | TRBV9 | once | - | CASSDGGTEAFF | TGTGCCAGCAGCGATGGTGGCACTGAAGCTTTCTTT
TRBJ1-5 | TRBV11-3 | - | - | CASSSRRGRDGSNQPQHF | TGTGCCAGCAGCTCCCGTAGGGGGAGGGACGGGAGCAATCAGCCCCAGCATTTT
TRBJ2-3 | TRBV6-1 | few | - | CASKRMEAGDTQYF | TGTGCCAGCAAACGGATGGAGGCGGGGGATACGCAGTATTTT
TRBJ1-1 | TRBV4-2 | - | - | CASSPGVNTEAFF | TGTGCCAGCAGCCCGGGGGTGAACACTGAAGCTTTCTTT
TRBJ1-6 | TRBV5-1 | - | - | CASSFSTPYNSPLHF | TGCGCCAGCAGCTTTAGTACACCGTATAATTCACCCCTCCACTTT
TRBJ2-7 | TRBV29-1 | - | TRBD1 | CSTMRTGAYEQYF | TGCAGCACCATGCGGACAGGCGCCTACGAGCAGTACTTC
TRBJ2-3 | TRBV9 | - | - | CASSDDAEADTQYF | TGTGCCAGCAGCGATGACGCAGAAGCAGATACGCAGTATTTT
TRBJ2-1 | TRBV4-1 | - | TRBD1 | CASSQAGQGARNEQFF | TGCGCCAGCAGCCAGGCGGGGCAGGGGGCTCGAAATGAGCAGTTCTTC
TRBJ2-7 | TRBV18 | - | - | CASSPTGSYEQYF | TGTGCCAGCTCACCGACAGGCTCCTACGAGCAGTACTTC
TRBJ1-5 | TRBV5-1 | once | TRBD1 | CASSWGQNQPQHF | TGCGCCAGCAGCTGGGGACAGAATCAGCCCCAGCATTTT
TRBJ2-5 | TRBV21-1 | - | - | CASRPRRGHPGETQYF | TGTGCCAGCAGACCCAGAAGGGGACACCCGGGGGAGACCCAGTACTTC
TRBJ2-5 | TRBV5-4 | - | TRBD1 | CASSLRQGAGETQYF | TGTGCCAGCAGCTTGCGGCAGGGGGCGGGAGAGACCCAGTACTTC
TRBJ2-3 | TRBV7-6 | once | - | CASSLSAGTDTQYF | TGTGCCAGCAGCTTATCCGCCGGCACAGATACGCAGTATTTT
TRBJ2-2 | TRBV9 | many | TRBD1 | CASSPGTGNTGELFF | TGTGCCAGCAGCCCAGGGACAGGGAACACCGGGGAGCTGTTTTTT
TRBJ1-2 | TRBV28 | - | - | CASSLGGNYGYTF | TGTGCCAGCAGTTTAGGGGGAAACTATGGCTACACCTTC
TRBJ2-5 | TRBV30 | few | - | CAWSPPGGTQYF | TGTGCCTGGAGTCCTCCCGGGGGGACCCAGTACTTC
TRBJ2-7 | TRBV5-4 | - | - | CASSLERGAYEQYF | TGTGCCAGCAGCTTAGAACGGGGCGCCTACGAGCAGTACTTC
TRBJ2-2 | TRBV7-9 | - | TRBD2 | CASSLDGRVTGELFF | TGTGCCAGCAGCTTAGACGGGAGGGTCACCGGGGAGCTGTTTTTT
TRBJ2-7 | TRBV7-9 | once | TRBD2 | CASSLAGAYEQYF | TGTGCCAGCAGCCTAGCGGGAGCCTACGAGCAGTACTTC
TRBJ2-2 | TRBV18 | - | TRBD2 | CASSPSGSRTGELFF | TGTGCCAGCTCACCGAGCGGGAGTAGGACCGGGGAGCTGTTTTTT
TRBJ2-7 | TRBV19 | - | TRBD2 | CASSWGGSPYEQYF | TGTGCCAGTAGTTGGGGGGGTAGCCCCTACGAGCAGTACTTC
TRBJ2-2 | TRBV19 | - | - | CASSTLGAGANTGELFF | TGTGCCAGTAGTACCCTCGGCGCAGGGGCCAACACCGGGGAGCTGTTTTTT
TRBJ2-5 | TRBV5-1 | few | TRBD2 | CASSLESGKGETQYF | TGCGCCAGCAGCCTTGAGAGCGGGAAGGGGGAGACCCAGTACTTC
TRBJ2-5 | TRBV13 | - | TRBD2 | CASSPNSGRQETQYF | TGTGCCAGCAGCCCGAATAGCGGGAGACAAGAGACCCAGTACTTC
TRBJ2-6 | TRBV10-3 | - | TRBD1 | CAISESGTGRSGANVLTF | TGTGCCATCAGTGAGTCGGGGACAGGACGCTCTGGGGCCAACGTCCTGACTTTC